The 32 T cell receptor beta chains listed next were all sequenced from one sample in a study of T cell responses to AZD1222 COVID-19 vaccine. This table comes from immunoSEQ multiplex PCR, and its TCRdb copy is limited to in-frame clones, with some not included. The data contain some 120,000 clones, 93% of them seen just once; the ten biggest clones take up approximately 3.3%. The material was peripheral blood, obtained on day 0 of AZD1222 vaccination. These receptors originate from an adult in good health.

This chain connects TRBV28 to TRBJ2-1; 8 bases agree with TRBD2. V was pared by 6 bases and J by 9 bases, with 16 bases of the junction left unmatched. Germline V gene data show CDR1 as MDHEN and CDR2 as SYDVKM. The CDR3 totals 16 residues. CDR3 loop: CASSSAVAGTGSEQFF. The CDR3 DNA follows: TGTGCCAGCAGCAGCGCGGTAGCGGGAACGGGGAGTGAGCAGTTCTTC.

The CDR3 here is CASSLGSQQFF. DNA for the CDR3: TGTGCCAGCAGCTTAGGGTCGCAGCAGTTCTTC. The chain carries TRBV7-8 and TRBJ2-1, with unresolved D. CDR1 is SGHVS and CDR2 is FQNEAQ in the germline V gene. Trimming removed 1 base from V and 11 bases from J, with 6 bases in between. The length of the CDR3 is 11 residues.

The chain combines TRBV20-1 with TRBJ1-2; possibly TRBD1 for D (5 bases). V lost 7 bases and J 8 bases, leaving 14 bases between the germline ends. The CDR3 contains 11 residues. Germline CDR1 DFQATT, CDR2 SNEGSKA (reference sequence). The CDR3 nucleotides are TGCAGTGGAGACTCAGGGAGCGGCTACACCTTC. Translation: CSGDSGSGYTF.

CDR3: CASSQDPAGGYEQYF. The CDR3 DNA is TGCGCCAGCAGCCAAGATCCAGCGGGAGGCTACGAGCAGTACTTC. The V and J genes are TRBV4-3 and TRBJ2-7; 9 bases are shared with TRBD2. Germline V gives CDR1 LGHNA, CDR2 YSLEER. The junction had 3 bases not matched to a gene; V was cut back by 0 bases and J by 3 bases. The CDR3 length is 15 residues.

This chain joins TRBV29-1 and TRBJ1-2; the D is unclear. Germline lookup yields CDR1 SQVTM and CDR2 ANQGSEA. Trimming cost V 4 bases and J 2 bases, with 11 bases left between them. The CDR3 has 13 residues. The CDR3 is CSVADGPNYGYTF. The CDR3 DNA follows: TGCAGCGTTGCGGACGGACCCAACTATGGCTACACCTTC.

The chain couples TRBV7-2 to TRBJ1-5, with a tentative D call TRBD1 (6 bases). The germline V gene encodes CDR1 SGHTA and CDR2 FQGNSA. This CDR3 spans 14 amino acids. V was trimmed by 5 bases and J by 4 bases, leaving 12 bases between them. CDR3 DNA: TGTGCCAGCAGCACGACAGGAAGTAATCAGCCCCAGCATTTT. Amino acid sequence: CASSTTGSNQPQHF.

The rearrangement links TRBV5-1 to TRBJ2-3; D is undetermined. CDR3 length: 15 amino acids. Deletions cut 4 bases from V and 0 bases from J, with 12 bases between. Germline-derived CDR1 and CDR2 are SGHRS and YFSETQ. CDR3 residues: CASSTRTASTDTQYF. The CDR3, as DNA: TGCGCCAGCAGCACACGGACGGCCAGCACAGATACGCAGTATTTT.

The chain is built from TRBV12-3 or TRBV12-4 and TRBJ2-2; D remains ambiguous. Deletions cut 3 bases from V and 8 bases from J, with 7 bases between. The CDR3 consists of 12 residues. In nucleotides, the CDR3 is TGTGCCAGCAGTTTTGGGTGGGGGGAGCTGTTTTTT. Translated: CASSFGWGELFF.

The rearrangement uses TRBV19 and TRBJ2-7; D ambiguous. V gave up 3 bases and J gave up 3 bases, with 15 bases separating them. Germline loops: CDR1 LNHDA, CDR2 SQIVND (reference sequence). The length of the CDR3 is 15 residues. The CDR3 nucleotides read TGTGCCAGTAGTATGGGTCAGTCAAGGTACTACGAGCAGTACTTC. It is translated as CASSMGQSRYYEQYF. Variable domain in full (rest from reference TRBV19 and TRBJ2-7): DGGITQSPKYLFRKEGQNVTLSCEQNLNHDAMYWYRQDPGQGLRLIYYSQIVNDFQKGDIAEGYSVSREKKESFPLTVTSAQKNPTAFYLCASSMGQSRYYEQYFGPGTRLTVT.

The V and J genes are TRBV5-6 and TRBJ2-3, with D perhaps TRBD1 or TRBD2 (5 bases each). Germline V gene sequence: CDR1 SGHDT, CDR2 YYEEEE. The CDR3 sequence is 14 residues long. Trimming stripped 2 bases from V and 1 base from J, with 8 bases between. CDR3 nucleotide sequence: TGTGCCAGCAGCTTCCGAGGGGGCACAGATACGCAGTATTTT. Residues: CASSFRGGTDTQYF.

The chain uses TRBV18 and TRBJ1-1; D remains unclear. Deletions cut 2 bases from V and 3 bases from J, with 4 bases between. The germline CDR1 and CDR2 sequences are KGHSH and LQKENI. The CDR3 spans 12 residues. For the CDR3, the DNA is TGTGCCAGCTCACCAGGGGACACTGAAGCTTTCTTT. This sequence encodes CASSPGDTEAFF. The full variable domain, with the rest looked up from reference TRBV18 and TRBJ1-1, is NAGVMQNPRHLVRRRGQEARLRCSPMKGHSHVYWYRQLPEEGLKFMVYLQKENIIDESGMPKERFSAEFPKEGPSILRIQQVVRGDSAAYFCASSPGDTEAFFGQGTRLTVV.

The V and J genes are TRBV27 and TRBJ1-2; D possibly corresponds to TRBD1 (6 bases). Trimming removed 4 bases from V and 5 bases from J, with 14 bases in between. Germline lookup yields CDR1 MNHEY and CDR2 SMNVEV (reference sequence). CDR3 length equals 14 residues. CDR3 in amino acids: CASSSRGQLYGYTF. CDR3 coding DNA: TGTGCCAGCAGTTCCCGCGGACAGCTATATGGCTACACCTTC.

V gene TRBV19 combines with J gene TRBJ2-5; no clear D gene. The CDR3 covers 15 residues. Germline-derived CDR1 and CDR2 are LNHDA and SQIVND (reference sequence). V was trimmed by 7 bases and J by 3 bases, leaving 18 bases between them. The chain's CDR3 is CASNHSDETEETQYF. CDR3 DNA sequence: TGTGCCAGTAATCACAGCGACGAGACCGAAGAGACCCAGTACTTC.

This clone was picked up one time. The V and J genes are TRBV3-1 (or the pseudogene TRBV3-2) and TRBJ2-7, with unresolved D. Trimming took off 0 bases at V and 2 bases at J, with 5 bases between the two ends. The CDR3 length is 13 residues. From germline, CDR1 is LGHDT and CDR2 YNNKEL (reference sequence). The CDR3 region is CASSQDIAYEQYF. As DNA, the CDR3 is TGTGCCAGCAGCCAAGATATAGCCTACGAGCAGTACTTC.

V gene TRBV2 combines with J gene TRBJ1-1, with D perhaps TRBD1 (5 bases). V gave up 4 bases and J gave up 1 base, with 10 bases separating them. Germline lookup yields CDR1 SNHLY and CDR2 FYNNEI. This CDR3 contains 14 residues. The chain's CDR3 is CASSVQGANTEAFF. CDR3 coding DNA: TGTGCCAGCAGTGTCCAAGGGGCGAACACTGAAGCTTTCTTT.

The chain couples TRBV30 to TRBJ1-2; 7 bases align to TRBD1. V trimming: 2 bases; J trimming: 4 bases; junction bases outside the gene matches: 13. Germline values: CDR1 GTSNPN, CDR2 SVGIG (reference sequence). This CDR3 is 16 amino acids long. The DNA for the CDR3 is TGTGCCTGGAGTCCGTTACCGACAGGGAAGGGCTATGGCTACACCTTC. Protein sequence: CAWSPLPTGKGYGYTF.

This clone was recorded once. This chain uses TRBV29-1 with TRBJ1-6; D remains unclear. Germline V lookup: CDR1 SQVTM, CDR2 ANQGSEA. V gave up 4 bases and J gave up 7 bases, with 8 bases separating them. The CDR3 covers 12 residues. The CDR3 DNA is TGCAGCGTTGGGGGTCTAAATTCACCCCTCCACTTT. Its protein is CSVGGLNSPLHF. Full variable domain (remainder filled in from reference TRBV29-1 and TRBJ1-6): SAVISQKPSRDICQRGTSLTIQCQVDSQVTMMFWYRQQPGQSLTLIATANQGSEATYESGFVIDKFPISRPNLTFSTLTVSNMSPEDSSIYLCSVGGLNSPLHFGNGTRLTVT.

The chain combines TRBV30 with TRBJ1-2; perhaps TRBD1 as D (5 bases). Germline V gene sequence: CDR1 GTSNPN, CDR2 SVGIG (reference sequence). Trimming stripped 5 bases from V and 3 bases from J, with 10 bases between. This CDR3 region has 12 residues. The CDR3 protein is CAWGTSYYGYTF. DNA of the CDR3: TGTGCCTGGGGGACTTCCTACTATGGCTACACCTTC.

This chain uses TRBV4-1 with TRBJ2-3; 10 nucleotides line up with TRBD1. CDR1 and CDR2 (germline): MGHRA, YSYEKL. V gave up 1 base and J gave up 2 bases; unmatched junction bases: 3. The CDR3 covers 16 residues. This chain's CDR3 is CASSQGTGGNTDTQYF. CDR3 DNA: TGCGCCAGCAGCCAAGGGACAGGGGGAAACACAGATACGCAGTATTTT.

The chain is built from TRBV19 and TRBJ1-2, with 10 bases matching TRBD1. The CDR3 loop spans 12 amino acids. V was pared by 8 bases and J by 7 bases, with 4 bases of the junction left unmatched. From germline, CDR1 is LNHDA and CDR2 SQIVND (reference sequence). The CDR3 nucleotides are TGTGCCAGTGGGTGGGACAGGGGTGGCTACACCTTC. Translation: CASGWDRGGYTF.

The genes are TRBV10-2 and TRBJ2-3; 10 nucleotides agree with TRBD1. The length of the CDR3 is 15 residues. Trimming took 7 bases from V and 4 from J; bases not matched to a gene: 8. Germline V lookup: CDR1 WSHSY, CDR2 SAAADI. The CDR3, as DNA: TGCGCCAGCAAAGGTTGGGACAGGGGATCAGATACGCAGTATTTT. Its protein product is CASKGWDRGSDTQYF.

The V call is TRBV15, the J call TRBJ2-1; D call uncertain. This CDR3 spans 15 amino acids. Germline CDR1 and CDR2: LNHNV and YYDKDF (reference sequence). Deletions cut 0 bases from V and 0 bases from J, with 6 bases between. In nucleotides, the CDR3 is TGTGCCACCAGCAGAGATACGCCCTCCTACAATGAGCAGTTCTTC. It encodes CATSRDTPSYNEQFF.

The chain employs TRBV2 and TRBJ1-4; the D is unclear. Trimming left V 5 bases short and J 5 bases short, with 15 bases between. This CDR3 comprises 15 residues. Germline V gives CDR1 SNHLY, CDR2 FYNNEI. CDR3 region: CASSPGLPLNEKLFF. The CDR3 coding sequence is TGTGCCAGCAGTCCCGGGCTCCCCTTGAATGAAAAACTGTTTTTT.

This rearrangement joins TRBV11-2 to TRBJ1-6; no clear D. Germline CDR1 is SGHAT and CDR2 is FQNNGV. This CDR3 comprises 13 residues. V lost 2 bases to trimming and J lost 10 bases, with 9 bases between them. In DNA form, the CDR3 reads TGTGCCAGCAGCTTAAGGGTTAGCTCACCCCTCCACTTT. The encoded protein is CASSLRVSSPLHF.

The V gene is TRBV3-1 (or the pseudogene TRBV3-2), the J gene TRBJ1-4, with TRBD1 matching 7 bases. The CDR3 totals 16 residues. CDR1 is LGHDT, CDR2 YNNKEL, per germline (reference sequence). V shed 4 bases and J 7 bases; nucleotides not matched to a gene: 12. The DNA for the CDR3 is TGTGCCAGCAGCCCTATTAGGGGGCGGGGAGGTGAAAAACTGTTTTTT. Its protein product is CASSPIRGRGGEKLFF.

Written as DNA, the CDR3 is TGCGCCAGCAGCTTGGTACAGGGAGGGGGGACTGAAGCTTTCTTT. Amino acid sequence: CASSLVQGGGTEAFF. The chain employs TRBV5-1 and TRBJ1-1, with D possibly TRBD1 on 6 matching bases. CDR3 length: 15 residues. Germline V lookup: CDR1 SGHRS, CDR2 YFSETQ. Trimming removed 0 bases at V and 5 bases at J, with 14 bases between.

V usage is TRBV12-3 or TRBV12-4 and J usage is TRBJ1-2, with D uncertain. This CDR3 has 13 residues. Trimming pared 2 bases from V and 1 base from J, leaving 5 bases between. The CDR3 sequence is CASSLSDNYGYTF. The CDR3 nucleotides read TGTGCCAGCAGTTTATCGGATAACTATGGCTACACCTTC.

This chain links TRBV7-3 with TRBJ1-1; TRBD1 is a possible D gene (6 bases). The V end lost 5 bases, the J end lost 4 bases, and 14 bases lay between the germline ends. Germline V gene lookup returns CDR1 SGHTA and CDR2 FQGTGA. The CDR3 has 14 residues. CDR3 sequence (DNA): TGTGCCAGCAGCCCCCGAGGGGGTAGCACTGAAGCTTTCTTT. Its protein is CASSPRGGSTEAFF.

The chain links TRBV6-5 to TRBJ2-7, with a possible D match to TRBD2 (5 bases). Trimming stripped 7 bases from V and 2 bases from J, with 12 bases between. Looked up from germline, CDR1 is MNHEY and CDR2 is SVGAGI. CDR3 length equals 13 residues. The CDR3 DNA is TGTGCCAGCACGGGAAGCTTCGCCTACGAGCAGTACTTC. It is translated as CASTGSFAYEQYF.

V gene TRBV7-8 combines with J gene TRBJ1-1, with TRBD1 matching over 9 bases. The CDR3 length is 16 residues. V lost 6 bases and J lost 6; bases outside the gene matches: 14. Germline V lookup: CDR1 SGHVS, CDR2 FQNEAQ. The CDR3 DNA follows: TGTGCCAGCAGTGACAGGGGGGATACCCGAAGGGCTGAAGCTTTCTTT. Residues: CASSDRGDTRRAEAFF.

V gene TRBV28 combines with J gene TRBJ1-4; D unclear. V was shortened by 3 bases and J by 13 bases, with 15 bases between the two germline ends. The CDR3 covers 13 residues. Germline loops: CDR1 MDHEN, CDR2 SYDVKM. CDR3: CASSLNVPTALFF. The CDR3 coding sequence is TGTGCCAGCAGTTTGAATGTCCCCACGGCACTGTTTTTT.

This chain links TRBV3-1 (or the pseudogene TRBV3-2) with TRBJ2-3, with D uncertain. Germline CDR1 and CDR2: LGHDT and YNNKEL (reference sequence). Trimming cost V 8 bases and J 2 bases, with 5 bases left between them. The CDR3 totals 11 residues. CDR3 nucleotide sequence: TGTGCCAGCGGTAACACAGATACGCAGTATTTT. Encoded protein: CASGNTDTQYF.